This T cell receptor beta chain stems from a study of T cell responses to AZD1222 COVID-19 vaccine. Study outcomes and limitations: Donors were largely white British and mainly female; clonal diversity was possibly underestimated.

This clone appeared once. Its antigen is currently unknown. CDR1 SNHLY and CDR2 FYNNEI come from the germline V gene. This CDR3 has 15 residues. V lost 4 bases and J lost 3; bases outside the gene matches: 5. Measured with immunoSEQ multiplex PCR; TCRdb has only the in-frame clones, and not every one. The sample holds 100,000 or so clones, about nine tenths seen once. The TCR originated in an adult in good health. Here the sequenced sample was peripheral blood, taken on day 0 of AZD1222 vaccination. The genes are TRBV2 and TRBJ2-3; 9 nucleotides align to TRBD2. The CDR3 here is CASSGSGRITDTQYF. CDR3 DNA: TGTGCCAGCAGTGGGAGCGGGAGGATTACAGATACGCAGTATTTT.